This record covers a single TCR beta chain. The entry originates in a study of T-cell memory formation after mild COVID-19. Across the study: Clusters were largely donor specific.

Per germline, CDR1 SGHNT and CDR2 YYREEE (reference sequence). V shed 0 bases and J shed 3 bases, with 22 bases lying between them. CDR3 length: 19 amino acids. From the 5' RACE reads, TCRdb called clonotypes with MiXCR, one entry per CDR3 protein. This sample has roughly 610,000 distinct CDR3 sequences, with 17% found just once. The V gene is TRBV5-4, the J gene TRBJ2-1; a weak D match, TRBD1 (6 bases). The receptor comes from an adult woman who had mild COVID-19 (a few samples of this study predate the infection). Cell type and time point are not known. Sequenced input: PBMCs or a T cell subset sorted from them (not recorded which). CDR3 sequence (DNA): TGTGCCAGCAGCTTGGGGGGTATGATGGACAGCCCTTACTACAATGAGCAGTTCTTC. Its translation: CASSLGGMMDSPYYNEQFF.